This is a list of T cell receptor beta chains from one sample in a study. Using its own MiXCR run on the multiplex PCR reads, TCRdb lists one record per CDR3 protein. The data show 400 to 500 distinct CDR3 sequences, with under 10% seen just once and less than 70% held by the top ten. The sequenced sample consisted of tumor-infiltrating naive CD4+ T cells sorted from the breast tumor. The receptors come from a female donor with breast cancer. Each CDR3 is given with its conserved first and last residue. D genes are given only for firm matches. Clone size is given as once, few, many, or a class for an expanded clone.

cdr3_length: 12
d_call: TRBD1
v_call: TRBV12-3/TRBV12-4
clone_size: large
j_call: TRBJ1-2
cdr3_aa: CASSSDRVGYTF
cdr3_nt: TGTGCCAGCAGTTCGGACAGGGTTGGCTACACCTTC

cdr3_length: 13
d_call: TRBD1
v_call: TRBV12-3/TRBV12-4
clone_size: medium-sized
j_call: TRBJ1-2
cdr3_aa: CASSSPGQKIPTF
cdr3_nt: TGTGCCAGCAGCTCTCCGGGACAGAAAATTCCGACCTTC